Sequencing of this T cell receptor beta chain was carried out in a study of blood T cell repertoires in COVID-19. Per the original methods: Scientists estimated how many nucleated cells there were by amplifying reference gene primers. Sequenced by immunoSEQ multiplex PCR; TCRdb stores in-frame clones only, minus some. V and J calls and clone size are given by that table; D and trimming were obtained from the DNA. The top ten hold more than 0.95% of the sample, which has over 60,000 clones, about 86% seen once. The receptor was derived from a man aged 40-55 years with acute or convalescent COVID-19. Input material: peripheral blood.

The CDR3 is CASSEGTANTGELFF. CDR3 DNA sequence: TGTGCCAGCTCAGAAGGGACAGCGAACACCGGGGAGCTGTTTTTT. The chain joins TRBV18 to TRBJ2-2; 7 positions agree with TRBD1. Germline loops: CDR1 KGHSH, CDR2 LQKENI. Unmatched junction bases numbered 3, after V lost 5 bases and J lost 0 bases. The CDR3 spans 15 residues. Supplemented by reference TRBV18 and TRBJ2-2, the full variable domain reads NAGVMQNPRHLVRRRGQEARLRCSPMKGHSHVYWYRQLPEEGLKFMVYLQKENIIDESGMPKERFSAEFPKEGPSILRIQQVVRGDSAAYFCASSEGTANTGELFFGEGSRLTVL.